A selection of T cell receptor beta chains follows, all from one sample in a study of somatic mutations in cytotoxic T cells in rheumatoid arthritis. Profiled with immunoSEQ multiplex PCR; TCRdb holds only in-frame clones, not every one. The table records 8,000 to 11,000 clones, about 81% of them present only once. The sample consisted of CD8+ T cells sorted from blood. Receptor source: a woman in her forties or fifties in good health. The CDR3 runs from the conserved cysteine through the conserved F or W. The order of the fields is D gene, J gene, clone size, V gene, CDR3 protein, CDR3 DNA. The D gene is left open where the match is weak. Some rows mark clone size as missing; the rest say once, few, many or name a class of expanded clone.

D: -; J: TRBJ1-2; size: -; V: TRBV6-5; CDR3: CASTPRGPWGYTF; DNA: TGTGCCAGCACCCCCCGGGGTCCGTGGGGCTACACCTTC
D: -; J: TRBJ1-2; size: -; V: TRBV14; CDR3: CASSQGLTPANYGYTF; DNA: TGTGCCAGCAGCCAAGGGCTGACACCCGCTAACTATGGCTACACCTTC
D: TRBD2; J: TRBJ2-5; size: -; V: TRBV6-5; CDR3: CASRRGKWETQYF; DNA: TGTGCCAGCCGGCGGGGGAAGTGGGAGACCCAGTACTTC
D: TRBD2; J: TRBJ2-7; size: -; V: TRBV4-2; CDR3: CASSQESSGSYEQYF; DNA: TGTGCCAGCAGCCAAGAGTCTAGCGGGAGCTACGAGCAGTACTTC
D: -; J: TRBJ2-1; size: -; V: TRBV27; CDR3: CASTMTGYNEQFF; DNA: TGTGCCAGCACCATGACAGGTTACAATGAGCAGTTCTTC
D: -; J: TRBJ2-7; size: -; V: TRBV2; CDR3: CASSDPREGYEQYF; DNA: TGTGCCAGCAGTGACCCCCGAGAGGGCTACGAGCAGTACTTC
D: TRBD1; J: TRBJ2-1; size: -; V: TRBV10-3; CDR3: CAISDGTGVNNEQFF; DNA: TGTGCCATCAGTGATGGGACAGGGGTCAACAATGAGCAGTTCTTC
D: TRBD1; J: TRBJ2-7; size: -; V: TRBV27; CDR3: CASSLDRARTYEQYF; DNA: TGTGCCAGCAGTTTGGACAGGGCAAGGACCTACGAGCAGTACTTC
D: -; J: TRBJ1-3; size: -; V: TRBV7-3; CDR3: CASSSNEEGNTIYF; DNA: TGTGCCAGCAGCTCTAATGAGGAAGGAAACACCATATATTTT
D: -; J: TRBJ2-1; size: -; V: TRBV11-1; CDR3: CASSLAGAQSIYNEQFF; DNA: TGTGCCAGCAGCTTAGCGGGGGCACAATCGATCTACAATGAGCAGTTCTTC
D: TRBD2; J: TRBJ2-7; size: few; V: TRBV11-2; CDR3: CASSPLTGGVDYEQYF; DNA: TGTGCCAGCAGCCCCCTAACCGGGGGGGTAGACTACGAGCAGTACTTC
D: -; J: TRBJ2-7; size: -; V: TRBV27; CDR3: CASSLSAGTYEQYF; DNA: TGTGCCAGCAGTTTATCAGCAGGGACCTACGAGCAGTACTTC
D: -; J: TRBJ2-2; size: -; V: TRBV4-2; CDR3: CASSQGSLLSGELFF; DNA: TGTGCCAGCAGCCAAGGATCCCTATTATCCGGGGAGCTGTTTTTT
D: TRBD1; J: TRBJ2-3; size: -; V: TRBV10-3; CDR3: CAISESPGQGTDTQYF; DNA: TGTGCCATCAGTGAGTCGCCGGGACAGGGGACAGATACGCAGTATTTT
D: TRBD2; J: TRBJ2-3; size: -; V: TRBV4-3; CDR3: CASSQEIPRASGRPSTDTQYF; DNA: TGCGCCAGCAGCCAAGAGATCCCTAGGGCTAGCGGGAGGCCTAGCACAGATACGCAGTATTTT
D: -; J: TRBJ2-7; size: once; V: TRBV27; CDR3: CASSVSLRGFFSEQYF; DNA: TGTGCCAGCAGTGTCAGCCTCCGGGGTTTCTTCTCGGAGCAGTACTTC
D: -; J: TRBJ1-1; size: once; V: TRBV21-1; CDR3: CASSKETGDPEAFF; DNA: TGTGCCAGCAGCAAGGAGACAGGGGACCCTGAAGCTTTCTTT
D: -; J: TRBJ2-3; size: -; V: TRBV27; CDR3: CASSQFPDTQYF; DNA: TGTGCCAGCAGTCAATTCCCAGATACGCAGTATTTT
D: TRBD2; J: TRBJ2-3; size: -; V: TRBV28; CDR3: CASSLELAGEGRDTQYF; DNA: TGTGCCAGCAGTTTAGAACTAGCGGGAGAGGGTCGAGATACGCAGTATTTT
D: TRBD1; J: TRBJ2-7; size: -; V: TRBV28; CDR3: CASSLSRTGVHYEQYF; DNA: TGTGCCAGCAGTTTAAGCAGGACAGGGGTTCACTACGAGCAGTACTTC
D: TRBD2; J: TRBJ2-5; size: -; V: TRBV7-9; CDR3: CASSLARGAQETQYF; DNA: TGTGCCAGCAGCTTAGCGCGGGGGGCTCAAGAGACCCAGTACTTC
D: TRBD1; J: TRBJ2-2; size: few; V: TRBV7-8; CDR3: CASEPGQVTGELFF; DNA: TGTGCCAGCGAACCGGGACAGGTCACCGGGGAGCTGTTTTTT
D: -; J: TRBJ2-7; size: -; V: TRBV6-5; CDR3: CASQGGGLGTEQYF; DNA: TGTGCCAGCCAAGGGGGAGGGTTAGGTACCGAGCAGTACTTC
D: TRBD2; J: TRBJ2-3; size: once; V: TRBV7-9; CDR3: CASSLGQAGAPEADTQYF; DNA: TGTGCCAGCAGCTTAGGGCAAGCGGGGGCCCCGGAGGCAGATACGCAGTATTTT